A selection of T cell receptor beta chains follows, all from one sample in a study of CD8 T cells in ankylosing spondylitis. TCRdb re-analysed the 5' RACE reads in MiXCR, keeping a single row per CDR3 protein. In the table there are around 480,000 distinct CDR3 sequences, approximately 17% of which are singletons. The sample consisted of blood, either unsorted or a sorted T cell fraction (not recorded which). The receptors stem from a male donor with ankylosing spondylitis. Both conserved end residues are part of each CDR3. The order of the fields is V gene, D gene, clone size, J gene, CDR3 DNA, CDR3 protein. D genes are given only for firm matches. The size field is filled for only some rows; it gives once, few, many or a size class.

TRBV7-8	TRBD1	NA	TRBJ1-1	TGTGCCAGCAGCCAGGACAGGTACACTGAAGCTTTCTTT	CASSQDRYTEAFF
TRBV2	NA	NA	TRBJ2-1	TGTGCCAGCAGTCCCCGGGGGGCGCAGTTCTTC	CASSPRGAQFF
TRBV6-2/TRBV6-3	NA	many	TRBJ2-3	TGTGCCAGCAGTTACGCGGCTGGGGACCTGAGCACAGATACGCAGTATTTT	CASSYAAGDLSTDTQYF
TRBV4-1	NA	NA	TRBJ2-1	TGCGCCAGCAGCCCCCGGGATCTCACTTACAATGAGCAGTTCTTC	CASSPRDLTYNEQFF
TRBV12-3/TRBV12-4	TRBD1	many	TRBJ1-5	TGTGCCAGCAGGACCGGGACAGGGGTCAATCAGCCCCAGCATTTT	CASRTGTGVNQPQHF
TRBV2	TRBD1	NA	TRBJ2-1	TGTGCCAGCAGTGTTGTCCGGGACAGAACTATATCTCTGGGGTCCTACAATGAGCAGTTCTTC	CASSVVRDRTISLGSYNEQFF
TRBV28	NA	many	TRBJ2-7	TGTGCCAGCAGTATCCAGGCCTACGAGCAGTACTTC	CASSIQAYEQYF
TRBV12-3/TRBV12-4	TRBD2	NA	TRBJ2-1	TGTGCCAGCAGACTAGCGGGAGGGTTTATGAATGAGCAGTTCTTC	CASRLAGGFMNEQFF
TRBV4-1	NA	many	TRBJ1-2	TGCGCCAGCAGCCAAGATCCAGGAGCCCCACACTATGGCTACACCTTC	CASSQDPGAPHYGYTF
TRBV6-1	TRBD1	many	TRBJ1-5	TGTGCCAGCAGTCGCGCAGGGGGGAAGAGCAATCAGCCCCAGCATTTT	CASSRAGGKSNQPQHF
TRBV30	TRBD1	NA	TRBJ1-1	TGTGCCTGGAGCCCCCAGGGGGGATCGAACGCTGAAGCTTTCTTT	CAWSPQGGSNAEAFF
TRBV6-1	NA	NA	TRBJ1-4	TGTGCCAGCACTAACCGATTGGCAACTAATGAAAAACTGTTTTTT	CASTNRLATNEKLFF
TRBV2	NA	NA	TRBJ2-1	TGTGCCAGCACCGAGGGGCTAGACGATGAGCAGTTCTTC	CASTEGLDDEQFF
TRBV5-1	NA	NA	TRBJ2-3	TGCGCCAGCAGCTTGGGGAAGGGAACCAGCACAGATACGCAGTATTTT	CASSLGKGTSTDTQYF
TRBV12-3/TRBV12-4	TRBD2	NA	TRBJ2-3	TGTGCCAGCACTCCTCGGCTAGCGGGACCAGATACGCAGTATTTT	CASTPRLAGPDTQYF
TRBV4-2	NA	NA	TRBJ2-2	TGTGCCAGCAGCCAAGTGATGACGGAGACCGGGGAGCTGTTTTTT	CASSQVMTETGELFF
TRBV19	NA	few	TRBJ1-2	TGTGCCAGTAGTCCCCTTGACCGGGACCACTATGGCTACACCTTC	CASSPLDRDHYGYTF
TRBV4-3	NA	few	TRBJ1-4	TGCGCCAGCAGCCCAGGGCCGGGTGTCGAAAAACTGTTTTTT	CASSPGPGVEKLFF
TRBV7-2	NA	few	TRBJ2-3	TGTGCCAGCAGTTACTCCACCGCCGTCACAGATACGCAGTATTTT	CASSYSTAVTDTQYF
TRBV21-1	NA	NA	TRBJ2-2	TGTGCCAGCACCAAAAAGGTCGGGACTCCGAACACCGGGGAGCTGTTTTTT	CASTKKVGTPNTGELFF
TRBV6-2/TRBV6-3	NA	few	TRBJ1-5	TGTGCCAGCAGTTATCAAAGCAATCAGCCCCAGCATTTT	CASSYQSNQPQHF
TRBV27	TRBD2	few	TRBJ2-1	TGTGCCAGCAAGGCCAGCGGGATCTTCGGTGAGCAGTTCTTC	CASKASGIFGEQFF
TRBV4-2	NA	few	TRBJ2-3	TGTGCCAGCAGCCCCTTAGGGGAACAGGGCCCCCATAGCACAGATACGCAGTATTTT	CASSPLGEQGPHSTDTQYF
TRBV11-3	TRBD1	few	TRBJ2-7	TGTGCCAGCAGCCGCCGGGGGACAGGGACTTACGAGCAGTACTTC	CASSRRGTGTYEQYF
TRBV27	NA	many	TRBJ2-1	TGTGCCAGCAGTTTGGGCGGGAACAACTACAATGAGCAGTTCTTC	CASSLGGNNYNEQFF
TRBV7-2	NA	many	TRBJ2-1	TGTGCCAGCAGCTTAGAGGGTGACAATGAGCAGTTCTTC	CASSLEGDNEQFF
TRBV10-3	NA	few	TRBJ1-1	TGTGCCATCAGTCTTTCAGGGTTTGGCACTGAAGCTTTCTTT	CAISLSGFGTEAFF
TRBV27	TRBD2	NA	TRBJ2-5	TGTGCCAGCACAGTTAGCGGGGGACAAGAGACCCAGTACTTC	CASTVSGGQETQYF
TRBV4-1	NA	NA	TRBJ2-2	TGCGCCAGCCGTCCCGGCGGGGAAAGCGGGGAGCTGTTTTTT	CASRPGGESGELFF
TRBV7-9	NA	few	TRBJ2-7	TGTGCCAGCAGCTCCTCCTCGGGGGCTACGAAGCAGTACTTC	CASSSSSGATKQYF
TRBV5-1	TRBD1	many	TRBJ2-1	TGCGCCAGCAGCTTGAATCTCCGGGACAGCACCTACAATGAGCAGTTCTTC	CASSLNLRDSTYNEQFF